A single sample is the source of the 10 T cell receptor beta chains below, sequenced in a study of blood T cell repertoires in COVID-19. TCRdb's table, derived via immunoSEQ multiplex PCR, lists solely in-frame clones and lacks some. The table lists a few hundred thousand clones, around 90% of them singletons. Sequencing was carried out using PBMCs or T cells enriched from blood (not recorded which). The receptors come from a man in his late teens or twenties with acute COVID-19.

The chain joins TRBV28 to TRBJ1-4, with D possibly matching TRBD1 (6 bases). V was shortened by 10 bases and J by 8 bases, with 20 bases between the two germline ends. This CDR3 has 14 amino acids. Looked up from germline, CDR1 is MDHEN and CDR2 is SYDVKM. The CDR3 is CATTSPGAWEKLFF. The CDR3 nucleotides read TGTGCCACTACAAGCCCAGGGGCTTGGGAAAAACTGTTTTTT.

The chain combines TRBV6-5 with TRBJ2-3; 7 bases fit TRBD2. CDR3 length equals 13 residues. J was trimmed by 4 bases and V by 2 bases; bases with no gene match: 0. Germline V gene data show CDR1 as MNHEY and CDR2 as SVGAGI. As DNA, the CDR3 is TGTGCCAGCAGTTACGGGGGGGCAGATACGCAGTATTTT. It translates to CASSYGGADTQYF.

This chain joins TRBV28 and TRBJ1-5; the D gene is possibly TRBD1 (5 bases). CDR3 size: 17 residues. In germline, CDR1 is MDHEN, CDR2 SYDVKM. V shed 4 bases and J shed 0 bases, with 16 bases lying between them. In nucleotides, the CDR3 is TGTGCCAGCAGTTCTACAGGCGGTTATGATAGCAATCAGCCCCAGCATTTT. The encoded protein is CASSSTGGYDSNQPQHF.

The chain uses TRBV30 and TRBJ2-1, with 8 positions matching TRBD2. The junction had 8 bases not matched to a gene; V was cut back by 0 bases and J by 4 bases. CDR1 is GTSNPN, CDR2 SVGIG, per germline (reference sequence). CDR3 size: 16 residues. For the CDR3, the DNA is TGTGCCTGGAGTGTACTTTCGGCGGGAGGATACAATGAGCAGTTCTTC. Translated, it gives CAWSVLSAGGYNEQFF.

The J gene is TRBJ1-1, the V gene TRBV19; tentatively, D is TRBD1 (6 bases). The V end was cut by 1 base, the J end by 8 bases, with 8 bases between. The CDR3 length is 12 residues. Germline CDR1 LNHDA, CDR2 SQIVND (reference sequence). CDR3 nucleotides: TGTGCCAGTAGTATAGGGACAGTAGAAGCTTTCTTT. It codes for CASSIGTVEAFF. Filled out from reference TRBV19 and TRBJ1-1, the complete variable domain reads DGGITQSPKYLFRKEGQNVTLSCEQNLNHDAMYWYRQDPGQGLRLIYYSQIVNDFQKGDIAEGYSVSREKKESFPLTVTSAQKNPTAFYLCASSIGTVEAFFGQGTRLTVV.

The chain links TRBV4-3 to TRBJ1-6; D gene unclear. Germline values: CDR1 LGHNA, CDR2 YSLEER. The V end was cut by 0 bases, the J end by 3 bases, with 6 bases between. The CDR3 loop spans 15 amino acids. DNA of the CDR3: TGCGCCAGCAGCCAAGACGGTAGCTATAATTCACCCCTCCACTTT. Translation: CASSQDGSYNSPLHF.

This rearrangement joins TRBV12-5 to TRBJ2-1; possibly TRBD1 for D (5 bases). Germline-derived CDR1 and CDR2 are LGHNT and FRNRAP. The CDR3 runs to 13 residues. V was pared by 5 bases and J by 7 bases, with 12 bases between. The chain's CDR3 is CASGLPGSNEQFF. The CDR3 DNA sequence: TGTGCTAGTGGTCTCCCAGGGTCTAATGAGCAGTTCTTC.

This chain connects TRBV29-1 to TRBJ1-2; 8 nucleotides agree with TRBD1. With 6 bases clipped from V and 0 bases from J, the junction kept 3 bases outside the gene matches. The CDR3 runs 13 residues. The V gene's germline CDR1 is SQVTM and CDR2 ANQGSEA. CDR3 sequence: CSVWTGTNYGYTF. DNA of the CDR3: TGCAGCGTCTGGACAGGGACTAACTATGGCTACACCTTC.

The chain couples TRBV7-2 to TRBJ2-7; TRBD2 agrees at 11 bases. After removal of 1 base from V and 2 bases from J, the junction contained 10 bases not matched to a gene. This CDR3 region has 18 residues. The germline V gene encodes CDR1 SGHTA and CDR2 FQGNSA. The CDR3 loop reads CASSLVSPSGRPPYEQYF. CDR3 sequence (DNA): TGTGCCAGCAGCTTAGTTTCCCCTAGCGGGAGGCCCCCCTACGAGCAGTACTTC.

The CDR3 loop reads CSVDVRTEAFF. In DNA form, the CDR3 reads TGCAGCGTTGATGTCAGAACTGAAGCTTTCTTT. The rearrangement uses TRBV29-1 and TRBJ1-1; D unresolved. With 3 bases removed from V and 5 bases from J, the gap between germline ends came to 7 bases. Germline lookup yields CDR1 SQVTM and CDR2 ANQGSEA. The CDR3 runs to 11 residues.